The clone carrying this T cell receptor (beta chain) was detected only a few times. What it binds is not known. These data are taken from a study of CD8 T cells in ankylosing spondylitis. Findings and limits, study-wide: For ankylosing spondylitis blood, a TCR beta motif of under ten highly homologous variants appeared characteristic.

MiXCR was run by TCRdb on the 5' RACE reads, yielding one entry per CDR3 protein. The data show about 220,000 distinct CDR3 sequences, about 17% seen once. In germline, CDR1 is SGHVS, CDR2 FNYEAQ. V lost 8 bases, J lost 0 bases, and 16 bases lay in between. The CDR3 is made up of 16 amino acids. The TCR sequence derives from a male donor with ankylosing spondylitis. The V gene is TRBV7-6, the J gene TRBJ1-4; perhaps TRBD1 as D (5 bases). Sequencing was performed on blood, either unsorted or a sorted T cell fraction (not recorded which). The CDR3 is CASYSGLGATNEKLFF. CDR3 nucleotides: TGTGCCAGCTACAGCGGGTTAGGGGCAACTAATGAAAAACTGTTTTTT.